This T cell receptor (beta chain) was found in a study of neurological immune-mediated disorders. Trimming removed 3 bases from V and 2 bases from J, with 8 bases in between. Germline V lookup: CDR1 SGDLS, CDR2 YYNGEE. The CDR3 extends over 13 amino acids. With 10-nucleotide random UMIs included, cDNA was synthesized by 5'RACE. Every sequencing run produced over 180 million TCR-beta sequences that came from 15-18 subjects. Each CDR3 protein gets one entry after TCRdb re-called the 5' RACE reads with MiXCR. The table lists tens of thousands of distinct CDR3 sequences, about 12% of them singletons, with around 13% in the top ten. Study-level results: Private repertoires in all groups were suggested by the finding that expanded clones across subjects shared no CDR3 amino acid sequences. HTLV-1-associated myelopathy showed the most TCR clonal expansion; multiple sclerosis the least, below healthy controls.

This clonotype was found many times. The antigen remains undetermined. Input material: PBMCs. The V call is TRBV9, the J call TRBJ1-1; D unresolved. The receptor's source is a woman in her fifties or sixties with HTLV-1-associated myelopathy (HAM/TSP). The CDR3 DNA is TGTGCCAGCAGCGCCACACCTAACACTGAAGCTTTCTTT. Its protein is CASSATPNTEAFF.